One and the same sample provided the 16 T cell receptor beta chains below, sequenced in a study of cytomegalovirus exposure and HLA in healthy donors. The PCR ran on 60 Vbeta and 13 Jbeta primers. The data were produced by immunoSEQ multiplex PCR, yet TCRdb's version contains in-frame clones alone and is incomplete. The sample carries under 150,000 clones, 82% recorded once. The material sequenced was PBMCs. All receptors derive from a male donor in good health and CMV-seronegative.

J is TRBJ1-2 and V is TRBV14, with D possibly TRBD1 on 5 matching bases. Germline CDR1 and CDR2: SGHDN and FVKESK. The V gene lost 4 bases and the J gene lost 7 bases, with 16 bases spanning the gap. The length of the CDR3 is 14 residues. CDR3 coding DNA: TGTGCCAGCAGCCGCTCCTGGGGCGGGAGTGGCTACACCTTC. This encodes CASSRSWGGSGYTF.

This clone was picked up one time. The chain recombines TRBV9 with TRBJ2-3, with 8 bases fitting TRBD2. The germline V gene has CDR1 SGDLS and CDR2 YYNGEE. V lost 3 bases, J lost 1 base, and 4 bases stayed unmatched. CDR3 length: 15 amino acids. DNA of the CDR3: TGTGCCAGCAGCGGATTGACTAGCGGCACAGATACGCAGTATTTT. Protein sequence: CASSGLTSGTDTQYF.

The chain recombines TRBV7-9 with TRBJ2-2, with TRBD1 identical over 7 bases. In germline, CDR1 is SEHNR, CDR2 FQNEAQ (reference sequence). Trimming removed 5 bases from V and 6 bases from J; junction bases left unmatched: 6. The CDR3 consists of 14 residues. The CDR3 DNA reads TGTGCCAGCAGCGCCCAGGGGGTCCCCGGGGAGCTGTTTTTT. Protein product: CASSAQGVPGELFF.

This clone was observed once. V gene TRBV7-6 combines with J gene TRBJ2-7; TRBD2 matches 10 bases. J gave up 3 bases and V 6 bases, and 5 bases lay outside the gene matches. The CDR3 totals 14 residues. CDR1 SGHVS and CDR2 FNYEAQ come from the germline V gene. In DNA form, the CDR3 reads TGTGCCAGCAGTCCGGGACTAGCGTACTACGAGCAGTACTTC. Protein: CASSPGLAYYEQYF.

The chain has TRBV15 and TRBJ1-2, with D tentatively TRBD1 (6 bases). The CDR3 spans 14 residues. The germline V gene encodes CDR1 LNHNV and CDR2 YYDKDF (reference sequence). V lost 4 bases to trimming and J lost 5 bases, with 14 bases between them. The CDR3 loop is CATSKGGAPYGYTF. CDR3 DNA sequence: TGTGCCACCAGCAAAGGGGGGGCTCCTTATGGCTACACCTTC.

The chain links TRBV2 to TRBJ2-3; D possibly corresponds to TRBD2 (5 bases). This CDR3 is built from 12 residues. The germline CDR1 and CDR2 sequences are SNHLY and FYNNEI. Between the trimmed V and J ends, which lost 3 bases and 14 bases, there was a span of 15 bases. Here the CDR3 reads CASSERTGSAYF. DNA of the CDR3: TGTGCCAGCAGTGAGCGTACGGGGTCGGCGTATTTT.

The rearrangement links TRBV30 to TRBJ1-4; a possible D gene is TRBD1 (6 bases). V was shortened by 2 bases and J by 4 bases, with 8 bases between the two germline ends. Per germline, CDR1 GTSNPN and CDR2 SVGIG (reference sequence). The CDR3 is 13 amino acids. CDR3 DNA sequence: TGTGCCTGGAGTAGGGGGAGTAATGAAAAACTGTTTTTT. Translation: CAWSRGSNEKLFF.

Of note for this clone: The same CDR3 can be traced to other DNA sequences in this sample. This chain uses TRBV9 with TRBJ2-3; 7 bases map to TRBD2. CDR3 size: 14 residues. J lost 2 bases, V lost 2 bases, and 2 bases had no gene match. Germline V gene data show CDR1 as SGDLS and CDR2 as YYNGEE. The CDR3 coding sequence is TGTGCCAGCAGCGTTAGCGGGTCCACAGATACGCAGTATTTT. Translation gives CASSVSGSTDTQYF.

The chain combines TRBV7-8 with TRBJ2-5; weak D call: TRBD1 (6 bases). The CDR3 sequence is 13 residues long. Germline V gene data show CDR1 as SGHVS and CDR2 as FQNEAQ. Trimming left V 6 bases short and J 2 bases short, with 10 bases between. The CDR3 sequence is CASRRQAQETQYF. CDR3 in DNA: TGTGCCAGCAGACGACAGGCACAAGAGACCCAGTACTTC.

This clone showed up just once. The chain combines TRBV5-1 with TRBJ2-3, with unresolved D. V was shortened by 4 bases and J by 0 bases, with 9 bases between the two germline ends. CDR1 is SGHRS, CDR2 YFSETQ, per germline. The CDR3 covers 14 residues. This chain's CDR3 is CASSDGSSTDTQYF. For the CDR3, the DNA is TGCGCCAGCAGCGACGGGTCTAGCACAGATACGCAGTATTTT.

The chain uses TRBV29-1 and TRBJ2-7; possible D gene TRBD2, 6 bases. Germline V gene lookup returns CDR1 SQVTM and CDR2 ANQGSEA. The CDR3 length is 13 residues. V was clipped by 6 bases and J by 7 bases, with 19 bases between them. The CDR3 loop reads CSVKQDLAWEQYF. CDR3 DNA sequence: TGCAGCGTAAAACAAGACCTAGCGTGGGAGCAGTACTTC.

This clone was seen a few times. The V and J genes are TRBV9 and TRBJ2-2; 9 bases are shared with TRBD2. The V gene's germline CDR1 is SGDLS and CDR2 YYNGEE. The CDR3 covers 18 residues. Trimming took 3 bases from V and 3 from J; bases not matched to a gene: 12. The CDR3 protein is CASSERTSGHEDTGELFF. The DNA for the CDR3 is TGTGCCAGCAGCGAACGCACTAGCGGGCACGAGGACACCGGGGAGCTGTTTTTT.

This clone was observed a handful of times. V and J are TRBV6-1 and TRBJ1-5; weak D call: TRBD1 (5 bases). From germline, CDR1 is MNHNS and CDR2 SASEGT. V shed 4 bases and J shed 0 bases, with 10 bases lying between them. The CDR3 totals 15 residues. CDR3 bases: TGTGCCAGCAGTGTCGGGGGGTATAGCAATCAGCCCCAGCATTTT. Protein sequence: CASSVGGYSNQPQHF.

Note on this clone: One junction end disagrees with the germline gene, perhaps due to a read error. The chain recombines TRBV7-9 with TRBJ2-5; TRBD2 might be the D (5 bases). This CDR3 region has 12 residues. Germline V lookup: CDR1 SEHNR, CDR2 FQNEAQ (reference sequence). CDR3 amino acids: CSSSLERETQYF. As DNA, the CDR3 is TGTTCCAGCAGCTTAGAGCGGGAGACCCAGTACTTC.

The rearrangement joins TRBV10-1 to TRBJ1-3, with 7 bases aligning to TRBD1. J lost 0 bases, V lost 0 bases, and 14 bases had no gene match. The germline V gene encodes CDR1 WNHNN and CDR2 SYGVQD (reference sequence). The CDR3 consists of 20 residues. This CDR3 reads CASSESGQRKSFSSGNTIYF. The DNA of the CDR3 is TGCGCCAGCAGTGAGTCGGGACAGAGAAAATCTTTCAGCTCTGGAAACACCATATATTTT.

The chain carries TRBV10-1 and TRBJ2-7; no reliable D call. The V and J ends lost 8 bases and 2 bases respectively, with 10 bases between them. The CDR3 is 12 amino acids. The germline V gene encodes CDR1 WNHNN and CDR2 SYGVQD (reference sequence). In nucleotides, the CDR3 is TGCGCCAGCGGTCCTAATCCCTACGAGCAGTACTTC. It yields the protein CASGPNPYEQYF.